What follows describes a single T cell receptor (beta chain). As yet, its antigen is unknown. Clones were sequenced by immunoSEQ multiplex PCR, and TCRdb holds only the in-frame ones, with some missing. The table has approximately 41,000 clones, about 85% seen once. The data originate from a study of T cells in localized non-small cell lung cancer. Study-wide results and caveats: Adjacent lung tissue had a median about 52 of the top 100 clones found in the tumor. A single tumor region was sequenced, leaving heterogeneity possible.

Germline V gene lookup returns CDR1 LNHDA and CDR2 SQIVND (reference sequence). V lost 4 bases and J lost 5, with 17 bases in between. The CDR3 extends over 15 amino acids. The V and J genes are TRBV19 and TRBJ1-2; perhaps TRBD1 as D (5 bases). This TCR derives from a woman aged 18 to 55 with stage III lung adenocarcinoma. Source: peripheral blood, taken before any cancer treatment. The CDR3 sequence is CASSNPGRGRYGYTF. The CDR3 DNA reads TGTGCCAGTAGTAACCCAGGCCGGGGGAGATATGGCTACACCTTC.